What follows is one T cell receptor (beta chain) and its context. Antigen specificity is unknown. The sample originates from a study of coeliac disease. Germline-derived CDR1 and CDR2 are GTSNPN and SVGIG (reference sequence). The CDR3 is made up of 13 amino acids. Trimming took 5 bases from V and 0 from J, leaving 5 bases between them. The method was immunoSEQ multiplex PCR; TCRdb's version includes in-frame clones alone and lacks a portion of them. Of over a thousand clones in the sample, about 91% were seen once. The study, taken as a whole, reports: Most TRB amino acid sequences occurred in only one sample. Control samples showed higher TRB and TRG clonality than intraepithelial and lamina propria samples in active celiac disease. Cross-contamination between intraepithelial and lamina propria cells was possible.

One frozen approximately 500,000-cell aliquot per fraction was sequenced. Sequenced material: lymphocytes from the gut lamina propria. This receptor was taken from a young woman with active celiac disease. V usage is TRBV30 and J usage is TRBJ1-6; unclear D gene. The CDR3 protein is CAWSSSYNSPLHF. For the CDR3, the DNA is TGTGCCTGGTCGAGCTCCTATAATTCACCCCTCCACTTT.